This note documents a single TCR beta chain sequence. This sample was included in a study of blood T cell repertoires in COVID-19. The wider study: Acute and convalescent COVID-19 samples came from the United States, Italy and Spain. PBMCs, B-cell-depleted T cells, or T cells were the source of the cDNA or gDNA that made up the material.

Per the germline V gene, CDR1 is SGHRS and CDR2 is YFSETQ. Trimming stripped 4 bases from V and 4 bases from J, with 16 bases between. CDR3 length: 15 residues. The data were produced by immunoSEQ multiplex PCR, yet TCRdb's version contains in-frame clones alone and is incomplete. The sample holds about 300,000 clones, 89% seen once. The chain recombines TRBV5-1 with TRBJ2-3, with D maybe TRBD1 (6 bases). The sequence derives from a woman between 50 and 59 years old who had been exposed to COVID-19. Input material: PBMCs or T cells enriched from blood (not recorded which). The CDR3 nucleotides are TGCGCCAGCAGCCCCCTGTTCCAGGGGTCAGATACGCAGTATTTT. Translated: CASSPLFQGSDTQYF.